This T cell receptor beta chain originates from a study of CD8 T cells in ankylosing spondylitis. Notes on the study in general: CD8+ disease-linked clones were present at relatively low frequencies in blood. What appeared characteristic of ankylosing spondylitis blood was a TCR beta motif of eight highly homologous variants. Reportedly, significant enrichment of disease-linked clones occurred in matched ankylosing spondylitis synovial fluid.

In this sample, this clonotype turned up a few times. Its antigen is currently unknown. Scientists made TCR beta libraries using quantitative 5'-RACE with molecular barcodes. TCRdb used MiXCR to reprocess the 5' RACE reads, holding one entry per CDR3 protein. The sample gives roughly 35,000 distinct CDR3 sequences, 16% of which show up once; 35% to 50% is in the top ten. The germline V and J ends were trimmed by 3 bases and 7 bases, with 12 bases remaining between them. The germline V gene has CDR1 SEHNR and CDR2 FQNEAQ (reference sequence). CDR3 size: 14 residues. Sample: blood. This TCR came from a male donor with ankylosing spondylitis or in good health (not recorded which). The genes are TRBV7-9 and TRBJ2-2; tentatively, D is TRBD1 (6 bases). In nucleotides, the CDR3 is TGTGCCAGCAGCTTTCAGGGGCTGAACGGGGAGCTGTTTTTT. Translated: CASSFQGLNGELFF.